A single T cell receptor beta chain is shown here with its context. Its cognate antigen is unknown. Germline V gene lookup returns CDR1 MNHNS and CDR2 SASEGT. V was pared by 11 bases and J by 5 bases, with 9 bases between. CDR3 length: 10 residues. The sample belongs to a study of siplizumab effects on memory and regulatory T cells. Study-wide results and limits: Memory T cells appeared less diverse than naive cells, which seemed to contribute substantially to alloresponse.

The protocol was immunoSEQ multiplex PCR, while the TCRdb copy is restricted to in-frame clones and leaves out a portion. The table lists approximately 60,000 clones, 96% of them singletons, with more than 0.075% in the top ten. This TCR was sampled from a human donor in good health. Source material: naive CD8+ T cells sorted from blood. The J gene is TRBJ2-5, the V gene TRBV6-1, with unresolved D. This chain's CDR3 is CASMWETQYF. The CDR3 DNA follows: TGTGCCTCTATGTGGGAGACCCAGTACTTC.